This entry describes one T cell receptor (beta chain). This sample is part of a study of metastatic and nonmetastatic thyroid tumors. Looking at the study overall: It was across blood and tumor or nodule tissue from malignant and benign thyroid patients that repertoires were compared.

The CDR3 loop spans 14 amino acids. V shed 6 bases and J 0 bases; nucleotides not matched to a gene: 3. Germline-derived CDR1 and CDR2 are MNHNS and SASEGT. Per the study methods: Differences in CDR3 between clinicopathological groups were drawn on to build a classifier intended to discriminate distant-metastatic papillary thyroid cancer patients. Through MiXCR, TCRdb re-clonotyped the PCR reads. For this entry, the V and J calls and clone size follow TCRdb and not the study's own pipeline. The repertoire holds around 15,000 clones, around 20% seen once, with 12% in the top ten. The entire patient cohort was treatment-naive prior to thyroid surgery.

The source material was tumor tissue. This chain links TRBV6-1 with TRBJ2-7; 9 nucleotides line up with TRBD2. This TCR derives from a female donor with papillary thyroid cancer or a benign thyroid nodule (not recorded which). Some clones in this sample may be carry-over from other donors' samples. CDR3 sequence (DNA): TGTGCCAGCAGACTTAGCGGGAGCTCCTACGAGCAGTACTTC. It yields the protein CASRLSGSSYEQYF.